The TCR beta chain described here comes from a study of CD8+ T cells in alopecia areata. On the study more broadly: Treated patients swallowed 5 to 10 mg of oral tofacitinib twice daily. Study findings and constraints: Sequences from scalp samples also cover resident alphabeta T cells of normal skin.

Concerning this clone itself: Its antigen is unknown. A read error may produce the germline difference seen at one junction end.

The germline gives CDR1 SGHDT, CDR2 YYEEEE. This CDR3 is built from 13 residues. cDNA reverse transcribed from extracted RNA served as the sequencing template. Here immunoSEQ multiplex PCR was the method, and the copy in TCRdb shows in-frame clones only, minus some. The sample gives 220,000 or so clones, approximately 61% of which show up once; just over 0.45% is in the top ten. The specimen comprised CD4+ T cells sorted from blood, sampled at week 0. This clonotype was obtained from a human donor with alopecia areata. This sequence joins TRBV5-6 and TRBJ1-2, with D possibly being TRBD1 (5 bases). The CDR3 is CASSSTNRGHFLF. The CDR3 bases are TGTGCCAGCAGCTCAACAAACCGGGGCCACTTCCTCTTC.